These 19 T cell receptor beta chains share one sample of origin, sequenced in a study of blood T cells in healthy people across ages. PCR was performed a second time for about 7 to 11 cycles using a sample-barcoded 5' primer and a J-beta primer mix. TCRdb re-called the 5' RACE reads through MiXCR, storing one row per CDR3 protein. Of about 1 million distinct CDR3 sequences in the sample, 40% to 45% were seen once. Source material: blood. The receptors stem from a woman aged 60-75 years in good health.

Ten or more counts support this clonotype. This chain connects TRBV12-3 or TRBV12-4 to TRBJ1-2; D unclear. The CDR3 spans 12 residues. V lost 5 bases, J lost 0 bases, and 4 bases lay in between. The CDR3 loop reads CASSKPNYGYTF. The CDR3 region has the DNA TGTGCCAGCAGTAAACCTAACTATGGCTACACCTTC.

V gene TRBV29-1 combines with J gene TRBJ2-7, with 7 nucleotides matching TRBD2. Germline CDR1 is SQVTM and CDR2 is ANQGSEA. V lost 5 bases to trimming and J lost 7 bases; unmatched junction nucleotides: 14. The CDR3 loop spans 14 amino acids. CDR3 bases: TGCAGCGTTTCCCTAGCGGTCTCCTACAATGAGCAGTACTTC. Amino acids: CSVSLAVSYNEQYF.

This clonotype was picked up a small number of times. This chain links TRBV15 with TRBJ2-1, with 10 bases identical to TRBD1. Per germline, CDR1 LNHNV and CDR2 YYDKDF (reference sequence). V trimming: 9 bases; J trimming: 7 bases; junction bases outside the gene matches: 9. The CDR3 totals 14 residues. The CDR3 protein is CATSRDRGVNEQFF. In DNA, the CDR3 is TGTGCCACGTCCCGGGACAGGGGCGTAAATGAGCAGTTCTTC.

The chain joins TRBV4-1 to TRBJ2-2, with 9 bases that match TRBD1. The CDR3 totals 14 residues. V trimming: 6 bases; J trimming: 3 bases; junction bases outside the gene matches: 2. Germline V gives CDR1 MGHRA, CDR2 YSYEKL. CDR3 region: CASRQGADTGELFF. In nucleotides, the CDR3 is TGCGCCAGCAGACAGGGGGCAGACACCGGGGAGCTGTTTTTT.

This clonotype was detected a few times. The rearrangement links TRBV27 to TRBJ2-5; 8 positions agree with TRBD2. V dropped 4 bases and J dropped 1; count of bases not matched to a gene: 14. CDR1 MNHEY and CDR2 SMNVEV come from the germline V gene (reference sequence). The CDR3 is 18 amino acids. The CDR3 protein is CASSSLRALAAFQETQYF. In nucleotides, the CDR3 is TGTGCCAGCAGTTCCCTCCGGGCACTAGCGGCCTTCCAAGAGACCCAGTACTTC.

The sample holds a few counts of this clonotype. The chain employs TRBV28 and TRBJ2-1; TRBD1 matches at 8 bases. The V gene end was trimmed by 2 bases and the J gene end by 2 bases; junction bases not matched to a gene: 5. Germline V gene lookup returns CDR1 MDHEN and CDR2 SYDVKM. CDR3 length: 16 residues. The CDR3 DNA reads TGTGCCAGCAGTTTAGGAGGGACAGGTCCCTACAATGAGCAGTTCTTC. Amino acid sequence: CASSLGGTGPYNEQFF.

The chain joins TRBV7-9 to TRBJ2-3; D is unresolved. Germline V gene sequence: CDR1 SEHNR, CDR2 FQNEAQ (reference sequence). Between the trimmed V and J ends, which lost 4 bases and 2 bases, there was a span of 7 bases. This CDR3 is built from 13 residues. In DNA form, the CDR3 reads TGTGCCAGCAGCTCCTACTTCACAGATACGCAGTATTTT. Its translation: CASSSYFTDTQYF.

The genes are TRBV9 and TRBJ2-1, with TRBD2 matching 10 bases. CDR1 is SGDLS and CDR2 is YYNGEE in the germline V gene. The junction had 3 bases not matched to a gene; V was cut back by 0 bases and J by 9 bases. The CDR3 length is 14 residues. CDR3 amino acids: CASSVDLAGAEQFF. DNA for the CDR3: TGTGCCAGCAGCGTAGATCTAGCGGGAGCTGAGCAGTTCTTC.

Here the CDR3 DNA reads TGTGCCAGCAGCAACAGGGGGCGGGGGACTAGCGAGCAGTTCTTC. Translating gives CASSNRGRGTSEQFF. The gene calls are TRBV7-9 and TRBJ2-1, with D perhaps given as TRBD1 or TRBD2 (9 bases each). The CDR3 is made up of 15 amino acids. Per germline, CDR1 SEHNR and CDR2 FQNEAQ (reference sequence). V shed 5 bases and J shed 10 bases, with 21 bases lying between them.

This clonotype was seen only a few times. The chain has TRBV12-3 or TRBV12-4 and TRBJ2-1; TRBD2 agrees at 10 bases. This CDR3 has 15 amino acids. Trimming removed 7 bases from V and 10 bases from J; junction bases left unmatched: 13. CDR3 in amino acids: CASTRVGTSAKEQFF. The CDR3 nucleotides read TGTGCCAGCACCAGAGTTGGGACTAGCGCCAAGGAGCAGTTCTTC.

This clonotype was detected a few times. In nucleotides, the CDR3 is TGTGCCAGCAGACAGGGGGCTGTCTACAATGAGCAGTTCTTC. It specifies CASRQGAVYNEQFF. The rearrangement links TRBV7-9 to TRBJ2-1; 9 bases fit TRBD1. Germline trimming cut 6 bases from V and 3 bases from J; bases unmatched to any gene: 3. The CDR3 spans 14 residues. Germline V gene data show CDR1 as SEHNR and CDR2 as FQNEAQ (reference sequence).

This clonotype was seen a handful of times. J is TRBJ1-1 and V is TRBV5-1, with D perhaps TRBD1 (5 bases). The CDR3 consists of 15 residues. In germline, CDR1 is SGHRS, CDR2 YFSETQ. With 5 bases removed from V and 1 base from J, the gap between germline ends came to 15 bases. CDR3: CASSARGTQNTEAFF. CDR3 DNA: TGCGCCAGCAGTGCACGGGGGACCCAGAACACTGAAGCTTTCTTT.

The chain is built from TRBV20-1 and TRBJ1-4, with D possibly being TRBD1 (5 bases). CDR1 and CDR2 from the germline V gene are DFQATT and SNEGSKA (reference sequence). V was pared by 1 base and J by 7 bases, with 13 bases between. This CDR3 region has 14 residues. The CDR3 bases are TGCAGTGCTAGAGCCATAGGGACGTTTGAAAAACTGTTTTTT. This codes for CSARAIGTFEKLFF.

There are a few counts of this clonotype. This sequence joins TRBV10-3 and TRBJ2-7, with TRBD1 matching over 8 bases. The CDR3 extends over 16 amino acids. Germline V lookup: CDR1 ENHRY, CDR2 SYGVKD. J lost 2 bases, V lost 3 bases, and 9 bases had no gene match. In DNA form, the CDR3 reads TGTGCCATCAGTGATGGCCTTAGACAGGGGACCTACGAGCAGTACTTC. It is translated as CAISDGLRQGTYEQYF.

This clonotype was counted between two and nine times. The chain uses TRBV7-8 and TRBJ2-1, with TRBD2 identical over 10 bases. Germline trimming cut 2 bases from V and 6 bases from J; bases unmatched to any gene: 7. The CDR3 contains 16 residues. Per germline, CDR1 SGHVS and CDR2 FQNEAQ. The CDR3 DNA sequence: TGTGCCAGCAGCTTAAGGCTAGCGGGAGTTGTCAATGAGCAGTTCTTC. It specifies CASSLRLAGVVNEQFF.

This clonotype was seen a few times. The J gene is TRBJ2-5, the V gene TRBV20-1, with 8 bases that match TRBD2. The CDR3 spans 16 residues. Germline CDR1 is DFQATT and CDR2 is SNEGSKA (reference sequence). V trimming: 1 base; J trimming: 2 bases; junction bases outside the gene matches: 9. DNA of the CDR3: TGCAGTGCTAGAGTGGGAAGCGGGAGACAGCAAGAGACCCAGTACTTC. Its protein is CSARVGSGRQQETQYF.

This clonotype occurred a few times. The J gene is TRBJ2-7, the V gene TRBV14, with TRBD2 as a possible D gene (6 bases). This CDR3 contains 15 residues. Germline V gives CDR1 SGHDN, CDR2 FVKESK. V lost 1 base to trimming and J lost 3 bases, with 13 bases between them. The DNA for the CDR3 is TGTGCCAGCAGCCAAGGACCGGGACTTGTCTACGAGCAGTACTTC. Amino acid sequence: CASSQGPGLVYEQYF.

V is TRBV12-3 or TRBV12-4 and J is TRBJ2-7; 7 nucleotides agree with TRBD2. CDR3 length equals 14 residues. After removal of 4 bases from V and 4 bases from J, the junction contained 7 bases not matched to a gene. The CDR3 here is CASSYTSVGYEQYF. CDR3 coding DNA: TGTGCCAGCAGTTATACTAGCGTAGGGTACGAGCAGTACTTC.

This clonotype was seen more than once but under ten times. The chain couples TRBV11-1 to TRBJ2-1; D unclear. Germline-derived CDR1 and CDR2 are SGHAT and FQDESV (reference sequence). Deletions cut 3 bases from V and 2 bases from J, with 11 bases between. The CDR3 has 15 residues. This CDR3 reads CASSFRLTPYNEQFF. The CDR3 nucleotides are TGTGCCAGCAGCTTTCGACTCACCCCCTACAATGAGCAGTTCTTC.